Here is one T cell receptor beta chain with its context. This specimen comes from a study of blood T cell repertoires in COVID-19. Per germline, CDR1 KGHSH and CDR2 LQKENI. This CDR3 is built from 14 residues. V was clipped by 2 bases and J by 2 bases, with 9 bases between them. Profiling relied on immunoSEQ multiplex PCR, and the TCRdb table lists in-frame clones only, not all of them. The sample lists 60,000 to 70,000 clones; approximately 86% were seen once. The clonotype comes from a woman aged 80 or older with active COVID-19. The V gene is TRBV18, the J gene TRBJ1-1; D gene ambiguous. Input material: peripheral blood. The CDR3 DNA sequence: TGTGCCAGCTCACCAACCACATATAACACTGAAGCTTTCTTT. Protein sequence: CASSPTTYNTEAFF.